A single sample gave rise to the 25 T cell receptor beta chains below, sequenced in a study of PD-1 blockade in classical Hodgkin lymphoma. Here immunoSEQ multiplex PCR was the method, and the copy in TCRdb shows in-frame clones only, minus some. This sample has tens of thousands of clones, with more than 60% found just once. Every one of the patients relapsed after autologous stem cell transplantation (brentuximab vedotin exposure was variable). Magnetic negative selection served to purify CD4+ T cells out of PBMCs that had been thawed. The source material was CD4+ T cells from blood, sampled at baseline. The receptors were sampled from a human donor with classical Hodgkin lymphoma.

The V gene is TRBV5-1, the J gene TRBJ2-5; D possibly matches TRBD1 or TRBD2 (5 bases each). Germline values: CDR1 SGHRS, CDR2 YFSETQ. CDR3 size: 14 residues. V was cut by 0 bases and J by 1 base, with 7 bases left in between. The CDR3 DNA follows: TGCGCCAGCAGCTTGGGTGGGGGCCAAGAGACCCAGTACTTC. It yields the protein CASSLGGGQETQYF.

The chain uses TRBV7-2 and TRBJ2-7, with 12 positions matching TRBD2. CDR1 SGHTA and CDR2 FQGNSA come from the germline V gene. This CDR3 is 17 amino acids long. V shed 1 base, J shed 6 bases, and the junction held 10 bases outside the gene matches. CDR3 region: CASSLGPLAGGPSEQYF. Written as DNA, the CDR3 is TGTGCCAGCAGCTTAGGCCCCCTAGCGGGGGGGCCTAGCGAGCAGTACTTC.

This rearrangement joins TRBV7-2 to TRBJ1-5; 11 nucleotides agree with TRBD1. Germline CDR1 reads SGHTA; CDR2 reads FQGNSA. CDR3 size: 15 residues. Trimming took 5 bases from V and 3 from J; bases not matched to a gene: 3. The CDR3 is CASSRTGGVNQPQHF. CDR3 in DNA: TGTGCCAGCAGCCGGACAGGGGGCGTCAATCAGCCCCAGCATTTT.

The count of this clone is one. One junction end does not reproduce the germline sequence, and a read error may be involved. The gene calls are TRBV10-3 and TRBJ2-1, with 9 positions matching TRBD1. The germline V gene encodes CDR1 ENHRY and CDR2 SYGVKD. The CDR3 covers 15 residues. DNA for the CDR3: TGTGCCAGCAGTTCGGGACAGGGTCTTTCACATGAGCAGTTCTTC. Translation gives CASSSGQGLSHEQFF.

This sequence joins TRBV5-4 and TRBJ2-2; D tentatively reads TRBD1 or TRBD2 (5 bases each). Germline CDR1 reads SGHNT; CDR2 reads YYREEE (reference sequence). CDR3 size: 17 residues. The V and J ends lost 0 bases and 5 bases respectively, with 17 bases between them. The CDR3 is CASSLAPGPEGTGELFF. The CDR3 coding sequence is TGTGCCAGCAGCTTGGCCCCCGGGCCCGAGGGGACCGGGGAGCTGTTTTTT.

The chain has TRBV12-5 and TRBJ2-1, with a weak D call TRBD2 (7 bases). This CDR3 is 14 amino acids long. V was pared by 7 bases and J by 5 bases, with 15 bases between. From germline, CDR1 is LGHNT and CDR2 FRNRAP. CDR3: CASAPRGGDNEQFF. DNA for the CDR3: TGTGCTAGTGCCCCTAGGGGGGGAGACAATGAGCAGTTCTTC.

V usage is TRBV18 and J usage is TRBJ1-5, with TRBD1 matching 10 bases. Germline values: CDR1 KGHSH, CDR2 LQKENI. The CDR3 is made up of 15 amino acids. Trimming cost V 3 bases and J 4 bases; bases outside gene matches: 3. The CDR3 loop is CASSPGTGVNQPQHF. CDR3 in DNA: TGTGCCAGCTCACCGGGGACAGGGGTTAATCAGCCCCAGCATTTT.

As DNA, the CDR3 is TGCGCCAGCAGTGCGGGCGGGCTTAGCACAGATACGCAGTATTTT. The encoded protein is CASSAGGLSTDTQYF. The chain has TRBV10-2 and TRBJ2-3, with D perhaps TRBD2 (5 bases). The germline V gene has CDR1 WSHSY and CDR2 SAAADI. V was cut by 4 bases and J by 0 bases, with 11 bases left in between. The CDR3 spans 15 residues.

The rearrangement joins TRBV30 to TRBJ1-4; possibly TRBD1 for D (6 bases). V was clipped by 2 bases and J by 2 bases, with 18 bases between them. The CDR3 extends over 17 amino acids. Germline-derived CDR1 and CDR2 are GTSNPN and SVGIG (reference sequence). CDR3 sequence: CAWSPSTGLGTNEKLFF. In DNA, the CDR3 is TGTGCCTGGAGTCCTTCGACAGGTTTGGGGACTAATGAAAAACTGTTTTTT.

V gene TRBV19 combines with J gene TRBJ1-5, with 10 bases lining up with TRBD1. The germline gives CDR1 LNHDA, CDR2 SQIVND (reference sequence). The CDR3 extends over 14 amino acids. V shed 5 bases and J 6 bases; nucleotides not matched to a gene: 4. The CDR3 here is CASSETGGLQPQHF. The CDR3 DNA reads TGTGCCAGTAGTGAGACAGGGGGCCTTCAGCCCCAGCATTTT.

This chain uses TRBV7-8 with TRBJ2-3; D may be TRBD2 (5 bases). Germline V gene data show CDR1 as SGHVS and CDR2 as FQNEAQ. The V end was cut by 7 bases, the J end by 2 bases, with 16 bases between. This CDR3 is 15 amino acids long. CDR3 bases: TGTGCCAGCAACTACCGGCGGGTCTCCACAGATACGCAGTATTTT. Its protein is CASNYRRVSTDTQYF.

V usage is TRBV2 and J usage is TRBJ2-7; TRBD2 matches 10 bases. Germline assignment: CDR1 SNHLY and CDR2 FYNNEI. V was clipped by 1 base and J by 6 bases; unmatched bases: 9. The CDR3 runs to 16 residues. The CDR3 DNA follows: TGTGCCAGCAGTGAAGACCCACTAGCGGGGCGCCCCGAGCAGTACTTC. Its protein is CASSEDPLAGRPEQYF.

Only one count was recorded for this clone. The chain carries TRBV5-1 and TRBJ2-1; TRBD1 might be the D (5 bases). V lost 4 bases, J lost 8 bases, and 19 bases lay in between. Germline V gives CDR1 SGHRS, CDR2 YFSETQ. The CDR3 sequence is 15 residues long. CDR3 DNA sequence: TGCGCCAGCAGCCCACCGCTAGGGGCCCGGGATGAGCAGTTCTTC. This sequence encodes CASSPPLGARDEQFF.

The V call is TRBV9, the J call TRBJ1-1; D remains ambiguous. The CDR3 consists of 19 residues. Germline V gives CDR1 SGDLS, CDR2 YYNGEE. Between the trimmed V and J ends, which lost 3 bases and 0 bases, there was a span of 24 bases. CDR3 sequence: CASSAAHPADPVMNTEAFF. In DNA, the CDR3 is TGTGCCAGCAGCGCTGCCCACCCAGCGGACCCAGTCATGAACACTGAAGCTTTCTTT.

This rearrangement joins TRBV5-1 to TRBJ1-1, with D hard to call. Between the trimmed V and J ends, which lost 4 bases and 5 bases, there was a span of 12 bases. The CDR3 runs to 13 residues. The V gene's germline CDR1 is SGHRS and CDR2 YFSETQ. The CDR3 reads CASSRVGGTEAFF. CDR3 coding DNA: TGCGCCAGCAGCCGCGTGGGAGGGACTGAAGCTTTCTTT.

J is TRBJ2-7 and V is TRBV7-9; D gene unclear. V shed 0 bases and J shed 2 bases, with 8 bases lying between them. CDR3 length: 14 amino acids. Germline assignment: CDR1 SEHNR and CDR2 FQNEAQ (reference sequence). CDR3: CASSLAIAAYEQYF. CDR3 bases: TGTGCCAGCAGCTTAGCCATCGCGGCCTACGAGCAGTACTTC.

V usage is TRBV11-2 and J usage is TRBJ1-2, with D unresolved. Germline CDR1 is SGHAT and CDR2 is FQNNGV. The CDR3 is 14 amino acids. Deletions cut 5 bases from V and 1 base from J, with 11 bases between. The CDR3 sequence: CASSPLAINYGYTF. The CDR3 nucleotides are TGTGCCAGCAGCCCCCTAGCCATTAACTATGGCTACACCTTC.

The chain combines TRBV7-6 with TRBJ2-1; possibly TRBD1 or TRBD2 for D (6 bases each). The V end lost 2 bases, the J end lost 10 bases, and 15 bases lay between the germline ends. This CDR3 is built from 14 residues. Germline-derived CDR1 and CDR2 are SGHVS and FNYEAQ. The CDR3 loop is CASSLPLGGGEQFF. The CDR3 region has the DNA TGTGCCAGCAGCTTACCACTAGGGGGAGGAGAGCAGTTCTTC.

The V call is TRBV7-2, the J call TRBJ1-2; tentatively, D is TRBD1 (6 bases). V lost 5 bases and J lost 1, with 17 bases in between. CDR3 length equals 16 residues. In germline, CDR1 is SGHTA, CDR2 FQGNSA. CDR3 in amino acids: CASSIFHGTHNYGYTF. CDR3 nucleotide sequence: TGTGCCAGCAGCATTTTCCACGGGACACATAACTATGGCTACACCTTC.

This clone was observed once. CDR3 residues: CASSFTRSGETQYF. For the CDR3, the DNA is TGTGCCAGCAGCTTTACTAGGTCGGGAGAGACCCAGTACTTC. The rearrangement joins TRBV4-2 to TRBJ2-5; D is possibly TRBD2 (5 bases). Trimming shortened V by 5 bases and J by 4 bases, and 14 bases separated the two germline ends. Germline CDR1 LGHNA, CDR2 YNFKEQ. The CDR3 has 14 residues.

The rearrangement uses TRBV10-2 and TRBJ1-4; the match to TRBD1 covers 9 bases. With V trimmed by 6 bases and J by 7 bases, 9 bases remained unmatched. The CDR3 totals 15 residues. The germline V gene has CDR1 WSHSY and CDR2 SAAADI. The CDR3 protein is CASSPEQGAREKLFF. For the CDR3, the DNA is TGCGCCAGCAGCCCTGAACAGGGGGCGCGTGAAAAACTGTTTTTT.

The J gene is TRBJ1-1, the V gene TRBV6-5; D unresolved. V lost 1 base, J lost 3 bases, and 6 bases lay in between. Germline-derived CDR1 and CDR2 are MNHEY and SVGAGI. This CDR3 spans 13 amino acids. The CDR3 loop is CASSYYRDTEAFF. The CDR3 nucleotides are TGTGCCAGCAGTTACTATAGGGACACTGAAGCTTTCTTT.

V and J are TRBV5-6 and TRBJ2-4; D is perhaps TRBD1 (6 bases). Deletions cut 5 bases from V and 2 bases from J, with 17 bases between. Germline assignment: CDR1 SGHDT and CDR2 YYEEEE. The CDR3 spans 16 residues. CDR3: CASRRTYRDTKNIQYF. The DNA for the CDR3 is TGTGCCAGCAGACGAACGTACCGGGACACCAAAAACATTCAGTACTTC.

The chain uses TRBV30 and TRBJ2-7; 8 nucleotides agree with TRBD1. The CDR3 contains 13 residues. Trimming removed 2 bases from V and 5 bases from J; junction bases left unmatched: 5. The germline V gene has CDR1 GTSNPN and CDR2 SVGIG (reference sequence). The CDR3 protein is CAWSSQGAHEQYF. For the CDR3, the DNA is TGTGCCTGGAGTAGCCAGGGGGCCCACGAGCAGTACTTC.

The count of this clone is one. This chain links TRBV28 with TRBJ1-1, with 9 positions matching TRBD1. Germline loops: CDR1 MDHEN, CDR2 SYDVKM. CDR3 size: 15 residues. V shed 6 bases, J shed 2 bases, and the junction held 7 bases outside the gene matches. CDR3 region: CASSTAGQGNTEAFF. The CDR3 nucleotides read TGTGCCAGCAGCACCGCGGGACAGGGTAACACTGAAGCTTTCTTT.